These 26 T cell receptor beta chains were all obtained from the same sample, sequenced in a study of technical replicates of blood from a few donors. Only in-frame clones appear in the TCRdb table, and some are missing; sequencing was by immunoSEQ multiplex PCR. The table lists around 89,000 clones, approximately 96% of them singletons. Sequencing input: T cells isolated from PBMCs. The receptors come from a human donor in good health.

In DNA, the CDR3 is TGTGCCAGTAGTATTAGCCAGGGGATGTCTGGCGAGCAGTACTTC. Amino acids: CASSISQGMSGEQYF. The chain combines TRBV19 with TRBJ2-7; weak D call: TRBD1 (6 bases). With 3 bases removed from V and 6 bases from J, the gap between germline ends came to 18 bases. The CDR3 loop spans 15 amino acids. Looked up from germline, CDR1 is LNHDA and CDR2 is SQIVND (reference sequence).

The V call is TRBV5-1, the J call TRBJ1-6; TRBD1 is a possible D gene (6 bases). V gave up 4 bases and J gave up 7 bases, with 15 bases separating them. The germline gives CDR1 SGHRS, CDR2 YFSETQ. The length of the CDR3 is 15 residues. Here the CDR3 DNA reads TGCGCCAGCAGCGGACAACAGGGTGACAATTCACCCCTCCACTTT. Encoded protein: CASSGQQGDNSPLHF.

The chain has TRBV27 and TRBJ2-3, with 8 bases matching TRBD2. V shed 11 bases, J shed 4 bases, and the junction held 11 bases outside the gene matches. The CDR3 is 14 amino acids. Germline lookup yields CDR1 MNHEY and CDR2 SMNVEV (reference sequence). CDR3 DNA sequence: TGTGCCTTCTTCGACGGGGGGGCCGCAGATACGCAGTATTTT. Amino acids: CAFFDGGAADTQYF.

This rearrangement joins TRBV4-1 to TRBJ2-5; TRBD1 might be the D (5 bases). V shed 7 bases and J shed 2 bases, with 17 bases lying between them. The CDR3 covers 15 residues. From germline, CDR1 is MGHRA and CDR2 YSYEKL. CDR3 amino acids: CASKGLGLLQETQYF. The CDR3 nucleotides read TGCGCCAGCAAGGGGTTGGGGCTCTTACAAGAGACCCAGTACTTC.

The chain couples TRBV28 to TRBJ2-7, with 8 bases matching TRBD1. V lost 2 bases to trimming and J lost 2 bases; unmatched junction nucleotides: 11. This CDR3 comprises 17 residues. Germline V lookup: CDR1 MDHEN, CDR2 SYDVKM. CDR3 residues: CASSLRRRLDRAYEQYF. The DNA of the CDR3 is TGTGCCAGCAGTTTACGGAGGCGATTGGACAGGGCCTACGAGCAGTACTTC.

J is TRBJ1-2 and V is TRBV29-1; 7 bases fit TRBD1. Germline CDR1 reads SQVTM; CDR2 reads ANQGSEA. V shed 3 bases and J 0 bases; nucleotides not matched to a gene: 4. This CDR3 is 14 amino acids long. CDR3 DNA sequence: TGCAGCGTTGATCGGGACAGAGCTAACTATGGCTACACCTTC. It translates to CSVDRDRANYGYTF.

The chain couples TRBV5-1 to TRBJ2-7; 11 bases are shared with TRBD1. The CDR3 has 14 amino acids. V lost 4 bases and J lost 7; bases outside the gene matches: 7. Germline V gives CDR1 SGHRS, CDR2 YFSETQ. CDR3 sequence (DNA): TGCGCCAGCAGCGAGGGACAGGGGGAGGGGGAGCAGTACTTC. It translates to CASSEGQGEGEQYF.

The chain is built from TRBV5-1 and TRBJ2-5; TRBD1 matches at 7 bases. Trimming removed 3 bases from V and 5 bases from J; junction bases left unmatched: 10. Looked up from germline, CDR1 is SGHRS and CDR2 is YFSETQ. The CDR3 contains 15 residues. Written as DNA, the CDR3 is TGCGCCAGCAGCTCCGACAGGGAGAAGCGGGAGACCCAGTACTTC. Translating gives CASSSDREKRETQYF.

The chain has TRBV19 and TRBJ2-3; TRBD1 might be the D (6 bases). Trimming removed 1 base from V and 4 bases from J, with 12 bases in between. The CDR3 runs to 15 residues. Germline V gene data show CDR1 as LNHDA and CDR2 as SQIVND (reference sequence). CDR3 region: CASSIGQAYPDTQYF. The CDR3 nucleotides are TGTGCCAGTAGTATAGGACAGGCATACCCAGATACGCAGTATTTT.

This chain joins TRBV6-1 and TRBJ1-1, with 9 bases lining up with TRBD1. From germline, CDR1 is MNHNS and CDR2 SASEGT. This CDR3 region has 14 residues. V shed 4 bases and J 1 base; nucleotides not matched to a gene: 1. CDR3 sequence (DNA): TGTGCCAGCAGTGCGGACAGGGGGAACACTGAAGCTTTCTTT. Translation gives CASSADRGNTEAFF.

The chain employs TRBV6-5 and TRBJ1-3; a possible D gene is TRBD1 (5 bases). The CDR3 loop spans 14 amino acids. The V gene's germline CDR1 is MNHEY and CDR2 SVGAGI. V was trimmed by 2 bases and J by 2 bases, leaving 7 bases between them. DNA for the CDR3: TGTGCCAGCAGTTACGCGACAGCTGGAAACACCATATATTTT. Protein: CASSYATAGNTIYF.

The rearrangement links TRBV6-1 to TRBJ2-7; D remains ambiguous. CDR3 size: 12 residues. Trimming took 6 bases from V and 3 from J, leaving 9 bases between them. The V gene's germline CDR1 is MNHNS and CDR2 SASEGT. The DNA for the CDR3 is TGTGCCAGCAGCCTGACTGGCTACGAGCAGTACTTC. It yields the protein CASSLTGYEQYF.

This chain links TRBV30 with TRBJ2-3; a weak D match, TRBD2 (5 bases). V lost 4 bases and J 4 bases, leaving 18 bases between the germline ends. The germline gives CDR1 GTSNPN, CDR2 SVGIG (reference sequence). The CDR3 spans 15 residues. The CDR3, as DNA: TGTGCCTGGACTGACCTGGACTCCCCCGCAGATACGCAGTATTTT. It translates to CAWTDLDSPADTQYF.

The chain recombines TRBV5-6 with TRBJ2-7; 9 nucleotides line up with TRBD2. Germline assignment: CDR1 SGHDT and CDR2 YYEEEE. There are 16 residues in the CDR3. The trim removed 0 bases at V and 6 bases at J, leaving 10 bases unmatched. This CDR3 is CASSLDSREGPSEQYF. The CDR3 DNA reads TGTGCCAGCAGCTTGGATTCGCGGGAGGGCCCCAGCGAGCAGTACTTC.

This clone has a single count. This chain joins TRBV13 and TRBJ1-1, with D perhaps matching TRBD1 (6 bases). V lost 5 bases to trimming and J lost 1 base, with 20 bases between them. The CDR3 is 17 residues long. Germline assignment: CDR1 PRHDT and CDR2 FYEKMQ (reference sequence). Here the CDR3 reads CASSIKWTGQPNTEAFF. CDR3 DNA sequence: TGTGCCAGCAGCATCAAATGGACCGGACAGCCGAACACTGAAGCTTTCTTT. The whole variable domain, filled in from reference TRBV13 and TRBJ1-1, reads AAGVIQSPRHLIKEKRETATLKCYPIPRHDTVYWYQQGPGQDPQFLISFYEKMQSDKGSIPDRFSAQQFSDYHSELNMSSLELGDSALYFCASSIKWTGQPNTEAFFGQGTRLTVV.

This sequence joins TRBV11-2 and TRBJ1-5; D not resolved. Germline V lookup: CDR1 SGHAT, CDR2 FQNNGV. V was pared by 0 bases and J by 6 bases, with 12 bases between. This CDR3 is 15 amino acids long. The CDR3 DNA reads as TGTGCCAGCAGCTTAGAAGGAAAGGCGGGTCAGCCCCAGCATTTT. It yields the protein CASSLEGKAGQPQHF.

The chain joins TRBV7-9 to TRBJ2-4, with 7 bases aligning to TRBD2. Unmatched junction bases numbered 7, after V lost 8 bases and J lost 9 bases. The CDR3 has 12 amino acids. The germline V gene has CDR1 SEHNR and CDR2 FQNEAQ (reference sequence). CDR3 region: CASGEGLSIQYF. CDR3 nucleotides: TGTGCCAGCGGGGAGGGTCTTAGCATTCAGTACTTC.

V and J are TRBV19 and TRBJ1-5; possibly TRBD1 for D (5 bases). The CDR3 is made up of 16 amino acids. V lost 6 bases, J lost 2 bases, and 17 bases lay in between. CDR1 LNHDA and CDR2 SQIVND come from the germline V gene (reference sequence). The CDR3 sequence is CASSLAAQGGNQPQHF. CDR3 nucleotide sequence: TGTGCCAGTAGCCTCGCGGCCCAGGGCGGCAATCAGCCCCAGCATTTT.

The chain employs TRBV7-2 and TRBJ2-3; TRBD2 agrees at 10 bases. This CDR3 contains 13 residues. Germline loops: CDR1 SGHTA, CDR2 FQGNSA. V lost 5 bases and J lost 10; bases outside the gene matches: 6. CDR3 region: CASSPSSGRAQYF. CDR3 coding DNA: TGTGCCAGCAGCCCGTCTAGCGGGAGAGCGCAGTATTTT.

This clone has just a few counts. V gene TRBV28 combines with J gene TRBJ1-1; no reliable D call. V lost 6 bases to trimming and J lost 6 bases, with 11 bases between them. The CDR3 totals 12 residues. Germline CDR1 is MDHEN and CDR2 is SYDVKM. This chain's CDR3 is CASRKQWSEAFF. The CDR3 DNA reads TGTGCCAGCAGAAAGCAATGGTCTGAAGCTTTCTTT.

The chain couples TRBV6-1 to TRBJ2-3; TRBD2 is a possible D gene (5 bases). This CDR3 region has 14 residues. Trimming took off 6 bases at V and 0 bases at J, with 10 bases between the two ends. Germline V gene data show CDR1 as MNHNS and CDR2 as SASEGT. The DNA of the CDR3 is TGTGCCAGCAGCGTAGCGCCTAGCACAGATACGCAGTATTTT. Residues: CASSVAPSTDTQYF.

The rearrangement links TRBV9 to TRBJ2-1, with TRBD1 as a possible D gene (7 bases). CDR1 is SGDLS and CDR2 is YYNGEE in the germline V gene. The V end lost 4 bases, the J end lost 2 bases, and 19 bases lay between the germline ends. The CDR3 has 17 amino acids. The DNA for the CDR3 is TGTGCCAGCAGCAGTACGATCGGGGGACAGCCCTACAATGAGCAGTTCTTC. It is translated as CASSSTIGGQPYNEQFF.

The V call is TRBV29-1, the J call TRBJ2-2; tentatively, D is TRBD2 (5 bases). The CDR3 extends over 14 amino acids. V lost 4 bases and J 6 bases, leaving 15 bases between the germline ends. The germline CDR1 and CDR2 sequences are SQVTM and ANQGSEA. In DNA, the CDR3 is TGCAGCGTTGTCCTGGACTCCGCCGCCGGGGAGCTGTTTTTT. This sequence encodes CSVVLDSAAGELFF.

The chain uses TRBV19 and TRBJ2-2; D possibly corresponds to TRBD1 (6 bases). Per germline, CDR1 LNHDA and CDR2 SQIVND (reference sequence). CDR3 length: 15 amino acids. The germline V and J ends were trimmed by 7 bases and 7 bases, with 19 bases remaining between them. The CDR3 nucleotides read TGTGCCAGTACTCATCTTACAGGGATTATCGGGGAGCTGTTTTTT. It specifies CASTHLTGIIGELFF.

This clone has only one observation. This sequence joins TRBV27 and TRBJ2-7; TRBD1 might be the D (6 bases). Trimming stripped 8 bases from V and 0 bases from J, with 14 bases between. Germline loops: CDR1 MNHEY, CDR2 SMNVEV (reference sequence). This CDR3 region has 14 residues. The CDR3 nucleotides are TGTGCCAGCCGCACAGGGTATACCTCCTACGAGCAGTACTTC. It is translated as CASRTGYTSYEQYF.

In the case of this clone: One junction end disagrees with the germline gene, perhaps due to a read error. This chain links TRBV7-6 with TRBJ1-2, with 7 positions matching TRBD1. Germline CDR1 and CDR2: SGHVS and FNYEAQ. The CDR3 runs 13 residues. CDR3 in amino acids: CASSRRGQGPSIF. CDR3 coding DNA: TGTGCCAGCAGTAGGAGGGGGCAGGGGCCCTCTATCTTC.